One T cell receptor (beta chain) is described in this entry. This clonotype was counted at least ten times. The clone's antigen remains unknown. Within one base of it there is no much larger clone, and no base qualities were kept. This sample is drawn from a study of identical twins (TCRdb year 2016). Notes on the research overall: To test whether fetal clonotypes persist, the study used deep sequencing on TCR alpha and beta repertoires from monozygotic twins, unrelated adults of various ages, and cord blood. To rule out contamination, the twin experiments were replicated at different times with different library preparation protocols.

Trimming takes 6 bases off V and 4 bases off J; junction bases not matched to a gene: 6. From the cysteine up to the phenylalanine, the CDR3 has a length of 13 residues. The only DNA kept is the CDR3, 39 bases in frame from the first base. CDR1 and CDR2 (SQVTM, ANQGSEA) derive from the germline V gene. All donors were healthy Caucasians. The twin cohort comprised three pairs of female monozygotic twins, all aged about 18 to 29 years. Using Miltenyi CD45RO+ enrichment and human naive T-cell isolation kits, memory (CD45RO+) and naive T cells were isolated from PBMC. The study at large found these results: Because the same donors could not be followed over many years, conclusions were based on cross-sectional statistical analysis. Compared with coincidental sharing between unrelated individuals, out-of-frame TCR alpha sequences shared between twins showed an excess of sequences with low generation probability. Fewer insertions were carried by abundant cord blood beta clonotypes; a weaker similar trend was observed in young adult naive repertoires, while no such trend was observed in memory repertoires. Zero-insertion analyses could be partly confounded by invariant T cells such as MAIT and iNKT, though diverse VJ usage argued against such confounding for most clonotypes. A weaker excess of twin sharing was found in beta out-of-frame sequences because the signal-to-noise ratio was lowered by fewer shared sequences. In monozygotic twins, recombination models systematically underestimated out-of-frame TCR alpha sharing, but the models matched the sharing seen between unrelated individuals.

The library was produced with 5' RACE. Instrument used: Illumina HiSeq 2000. A universal primer binding site was added through template switching, and the final cDNA carried a unique molecular identifier so that TCR cDNA molecules could be counted accurately. Specific primers in the conserved constant-segment region were used to synthesize first-strand cDNA for TCR alpha and beta chains. To control for contamination, every cDNA library was double barcoded, receiving both a SMART-Mk sample barcode and Illumina barcodes. TruSeq adapter sequences and Illumina sample barcodes were added in two successive PCR steps. TCR alpha and beta cDNA libraries were sequenced on the Illumina HiSeq platform with custom primers. The study's processing was this. Raw reads were processed with MiGEC to extract unique molecular identifiers, and MiXCR was used to determine CDR3 positions. Recombination models were inferred per individual with the repgenHMM and IGoR tools using an EM algorithm. Shared clonotype analysis was performed with the tcR package in R, normalizing sharing by the product of cloneset sizes. Out-of-frame nonproductive sequences were analyzed to study raw recombination free of thymic and clonal selection effects. TCRdb reprocessed the public reads (quality trimming at Q25 with fastp, clone calling with MiXCR) and kept in-frame beta chains. Each CDR3 protein gets just one entry, which takes the most common genes and DNA from the rows behind it. It is TCRdb's table, rather than the study itself, that gives the V and J calls and clone size. Recorded for this sample are about 260,000 distinct CDR3 sequences; 5.5% to 7% of them occurred a single time. The top ten clones comprise about 3.6% of the sample.

A further study also used this sample, focusing on yellow fever vaccine responses in identical twins. The second source states: According to the authors, the vaccine-induced T cell response in identical twins seemed to be partly convergent and partly specific to each individual. In the study, vaccine-responding T cell clones were precisely tracked in identical twins.

Sequenced sample: memory (CD45RO+) T cells sorted from blood. The sample's cell subset or site label, decoded: CD45RO+ enriched T cells. Recombination linked TRBV29-1 to TRBJ1-1, with 9 central nucleotides matching TRBD1. This TCR came from a woman aged 18 to 35 in good health. This receptor has the CDR3 CSVERQGGTEAFF. The nucleotide sequence is given as TGCAGCGTCGAGAGACAGGGGGGCACTGAAGCTTTCTTT.